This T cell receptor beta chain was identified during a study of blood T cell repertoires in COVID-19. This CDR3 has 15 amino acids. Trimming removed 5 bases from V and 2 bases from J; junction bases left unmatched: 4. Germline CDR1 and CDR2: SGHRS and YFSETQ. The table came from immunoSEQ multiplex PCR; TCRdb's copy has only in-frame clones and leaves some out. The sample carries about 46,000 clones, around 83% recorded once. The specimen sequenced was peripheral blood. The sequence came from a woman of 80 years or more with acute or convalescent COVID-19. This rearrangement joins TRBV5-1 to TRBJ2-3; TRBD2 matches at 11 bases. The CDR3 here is CASRASGGSTDTQYF. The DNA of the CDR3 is TGCGCCAGCAGGGCTAGCGGGGGGTCCACAGATACGCAGTATTTT. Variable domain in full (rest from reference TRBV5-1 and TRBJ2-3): KAGVTQTPRYLIKTRGQQVTLSCSPISGHRSVSWYQQTPGQGLQFLFEYFSETQRNKGNFPGRFSGRQFSNSRSEMNVSTLELGDSALYLCASRASGGSTDTQYFGPGTRLTVL.